The 3 T cell receptor beta chains given below trace back to one sample, sequenced in a study of CDR3 diversity in severe acne. TCRdb reanalysed the PCR reads using MiXCR and keeps one entry per CDR3 protein. The sample has 90,000 or so distinct CDR3 sequences, 45% to 50% seen once. Input material: blood. The receptors shown here come from a male donor in good health, serving as a control.

The genes are TRBV2 and TRBJ2-2; TRBD2 is a possible D gene (6 bases). The CDR3 has 16 amino acids. V lost 7 bases and J 8 bases, leaving 23 bases between the germline ends. Germline V CDR1 and CDR2: SNHLY, FYNNEI. CDR3 in DNA: TGTGCCAGCACACCGACGGGGCTGCGGGGAGCGGGGGAGCTGTTTTTT. It encodes CASTPTGLRGAGELFF.

This clonotype was seen ten or more times. Just one base apart from a much larger clone, this may be a read error. No conserved phenylalanine or tryptophan is present at the end of the CDR3, so a read error is the likely explanation. The V gene is TRBV11-1, the J gene TRBJ2-7; a possible D gene is TRBD1 (5 bases). Trimming left V 1 base short and J 4 bases short, with 8 bases between. This CDR3 is 13 amino acids long. In germline, CDR1 is SGHAT, CDR2 FQDESV (reference sequence). The CDR3 DNA sequence: TGTGCCAGCAGCTTAGACAGGTTGTACGAGCAGTACCTC. Translating gives CASSLDRLYEQYL.

This clonotype was counted ten times or more. The J gene is TRBJ2-7, the V gene TRBV6-1, with D possibly matching TRBD2 (5 bases). Trimming left V 1 base short and J 0 bases short, with 10 bases between. The CDR3 has 15 amino acids. CDR1 and CDR2 (germline): MNHNS, SASEGT. This CDR3 is CASSEGETPSYEQYF. The CDR3 nucleotides are TGTGCCAGCAGTGAAGGGGAGACCCCCTCCTACGAGCAGTACTTC.